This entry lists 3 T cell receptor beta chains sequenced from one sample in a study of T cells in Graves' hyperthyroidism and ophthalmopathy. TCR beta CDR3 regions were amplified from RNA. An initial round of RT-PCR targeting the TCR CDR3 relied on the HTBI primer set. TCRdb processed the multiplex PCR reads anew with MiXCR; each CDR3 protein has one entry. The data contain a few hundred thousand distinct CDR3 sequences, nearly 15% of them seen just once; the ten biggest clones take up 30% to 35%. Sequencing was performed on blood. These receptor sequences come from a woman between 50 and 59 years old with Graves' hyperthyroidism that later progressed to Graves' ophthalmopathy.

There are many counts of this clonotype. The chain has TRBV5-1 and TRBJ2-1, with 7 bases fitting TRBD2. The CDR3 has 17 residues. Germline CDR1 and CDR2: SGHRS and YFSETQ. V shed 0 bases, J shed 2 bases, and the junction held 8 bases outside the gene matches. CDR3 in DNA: TGCGCCAGCAGCTTGGGCGGGGGACCGGGGGCCTACAATGAGCAGTTCTTC. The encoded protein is CASSLGGGPGAYNEQFF.

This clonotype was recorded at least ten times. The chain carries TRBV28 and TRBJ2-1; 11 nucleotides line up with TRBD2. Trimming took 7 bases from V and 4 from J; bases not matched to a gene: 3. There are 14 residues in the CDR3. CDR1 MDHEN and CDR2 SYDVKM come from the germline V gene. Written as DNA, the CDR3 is TGTGCCAGCAAGACTAGCGGGGCTTACAATGAGCAGTTCTTC. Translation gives CASKTSGAYNEQFF.

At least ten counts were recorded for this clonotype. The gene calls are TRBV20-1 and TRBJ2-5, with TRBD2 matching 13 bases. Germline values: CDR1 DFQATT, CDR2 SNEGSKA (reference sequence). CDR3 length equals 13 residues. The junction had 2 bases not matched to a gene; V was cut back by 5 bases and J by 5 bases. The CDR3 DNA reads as TGCAGTGCTCCGACTAGCGGGAGGGAGACCCAGTACTTC. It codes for CSAPTSGRETQYF.